This T cell receptor (beta chain) was sequenced during a study of T cell changes during pregnancy in multiple sclerosis. In germline, CDR1 is SGHNT, CDR2 YENEEA. The V gene lost 5 bases and the J gene lost 4 bases, with 18 bases spanning the gap. The CDR3 covers 15 residues. Sequencing was performed with immunoSEQ multiplex PCR; in TCRdb, only in-frame clones are kept and a portion is missing. The sample contains some 64,000 clones, about 90% of which appear only once. The sequenced sample was peripheral blood, obtained in the first trimester of pregnancy. This receptor was identified in a female donor in good health, enrolled as a control in a pregnancy study. The rearrangement joins TRBV11-3 to TRBJ2-7, with D possibly TRBD1 on 6 matching bases. The CDR3 bases are TGTGCCAGCAGCGCCCTTAGGGGGATCGGTTACGAGCAGTACTTC. Translating gives CASSALRGIGYEQYF.